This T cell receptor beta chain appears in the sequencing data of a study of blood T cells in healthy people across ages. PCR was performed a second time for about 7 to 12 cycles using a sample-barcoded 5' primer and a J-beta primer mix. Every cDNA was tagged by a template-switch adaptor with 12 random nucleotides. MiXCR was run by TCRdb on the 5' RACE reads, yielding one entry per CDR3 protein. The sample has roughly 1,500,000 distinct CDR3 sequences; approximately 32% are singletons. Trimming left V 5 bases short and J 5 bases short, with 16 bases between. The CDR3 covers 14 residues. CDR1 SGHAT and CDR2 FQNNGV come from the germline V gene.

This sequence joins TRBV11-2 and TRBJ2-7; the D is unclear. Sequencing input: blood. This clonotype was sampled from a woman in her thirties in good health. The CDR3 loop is CASSPPSGRDEQYF. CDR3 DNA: TGTGCCAGCAGCCCACCCTCCGGAAGGGACGAGCAGTACTTC.